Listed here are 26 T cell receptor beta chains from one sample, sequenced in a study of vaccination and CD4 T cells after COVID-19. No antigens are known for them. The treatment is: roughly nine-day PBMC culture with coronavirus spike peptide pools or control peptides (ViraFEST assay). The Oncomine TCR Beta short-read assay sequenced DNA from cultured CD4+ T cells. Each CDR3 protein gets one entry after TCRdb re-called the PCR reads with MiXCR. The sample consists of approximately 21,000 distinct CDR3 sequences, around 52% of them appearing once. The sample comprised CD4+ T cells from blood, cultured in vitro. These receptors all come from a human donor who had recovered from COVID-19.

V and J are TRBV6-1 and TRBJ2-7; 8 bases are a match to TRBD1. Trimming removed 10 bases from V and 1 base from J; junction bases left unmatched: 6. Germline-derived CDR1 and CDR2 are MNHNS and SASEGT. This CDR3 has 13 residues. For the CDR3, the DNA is TGTGCCATCTCCGGGACAGGATCCTACGAGCAGTACTTC. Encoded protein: CAISGTGSYEQYF.

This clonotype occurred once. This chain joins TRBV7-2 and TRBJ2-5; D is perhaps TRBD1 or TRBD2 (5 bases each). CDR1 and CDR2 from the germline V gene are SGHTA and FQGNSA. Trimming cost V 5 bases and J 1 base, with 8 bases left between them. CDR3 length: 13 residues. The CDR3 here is CASSKGPQETQYF. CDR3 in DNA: TGTGCCAGCAGCAAGGGACCCCAAGAGACCCAGTACTTC. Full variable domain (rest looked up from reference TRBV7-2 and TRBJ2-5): GAGVSQSPSNKVTEKGKDVELRCDPISGHTALYWYRQSLGQGLEFLIYFQGNSAPDKSGLPSDRFSAERTGGSVSTLTIQRTQQEDSAVYLCASSKGPQETQYFGPGTRLLVL.

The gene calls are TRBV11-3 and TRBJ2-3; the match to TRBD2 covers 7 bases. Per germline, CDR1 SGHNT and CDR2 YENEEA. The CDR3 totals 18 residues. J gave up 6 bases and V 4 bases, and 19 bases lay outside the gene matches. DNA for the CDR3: TGTGCCAGCAGCTCGATTTTTGGGAGGGGTCGAGGTTGGGATACGCAGTATTTT. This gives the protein CASSSIFGRGRGWDTQYF.

CDR3: CASSLTPEMAQYF. CDR3 in DNA: TGTGCCAGCAGCTTAACTCCAGAGATGGCCCAGTACTTC. V and J are TRBV7-3 and TRBJ2-5; D call uncertain. This CDR3 comprises 13 residues. V lost 0 bases, J lost 9 bases, and 11 bases lay in between. From germline, CDR1 is SGHTA and CDR2 FQGTGA.

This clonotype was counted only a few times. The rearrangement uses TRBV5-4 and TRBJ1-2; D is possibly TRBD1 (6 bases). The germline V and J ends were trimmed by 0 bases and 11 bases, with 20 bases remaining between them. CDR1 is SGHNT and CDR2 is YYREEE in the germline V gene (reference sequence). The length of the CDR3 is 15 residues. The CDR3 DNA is TGTGCCAGCAGCTTGGCCGGGACACTGTTATCCGTGTACACCTTC. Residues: CASSLAGTLLSVYTF.

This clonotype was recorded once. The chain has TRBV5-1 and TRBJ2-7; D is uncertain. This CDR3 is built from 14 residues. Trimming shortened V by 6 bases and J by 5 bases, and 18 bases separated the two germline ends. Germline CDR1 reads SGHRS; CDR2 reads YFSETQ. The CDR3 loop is CASKFGPVLDEQYF. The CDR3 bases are TGCGCCAGCAAGTTCGGTCCAGTCTTGGACGAGCAGTACTTC.

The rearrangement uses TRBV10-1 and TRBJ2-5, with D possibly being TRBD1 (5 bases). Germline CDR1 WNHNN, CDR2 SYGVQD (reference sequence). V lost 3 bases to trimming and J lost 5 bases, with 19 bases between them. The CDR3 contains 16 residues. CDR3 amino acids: CASSDTGLGPRETQYF. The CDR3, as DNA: TGCGCCAGCAGTGATACCGGGCTGGGGCCCCGGGAGACCCAGTACTTC.

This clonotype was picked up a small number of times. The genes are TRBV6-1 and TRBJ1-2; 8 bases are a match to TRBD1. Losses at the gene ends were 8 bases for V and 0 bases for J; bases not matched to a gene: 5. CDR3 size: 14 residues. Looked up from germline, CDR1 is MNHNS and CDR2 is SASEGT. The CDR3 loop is CASRWTGTNYGYTF. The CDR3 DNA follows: TGTGCCAGCCGGTGGACAGGGACTAACTATGGCTACACCTTC.

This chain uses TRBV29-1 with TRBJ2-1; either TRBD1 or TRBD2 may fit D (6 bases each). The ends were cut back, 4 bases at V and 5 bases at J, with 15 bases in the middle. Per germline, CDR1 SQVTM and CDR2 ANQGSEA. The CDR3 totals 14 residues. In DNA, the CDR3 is TGCAGCGTTGCCGGGAGCCCAGGGGACAATGAGCAGTTCTTC. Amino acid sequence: CSVAGSPGDNEQFF.

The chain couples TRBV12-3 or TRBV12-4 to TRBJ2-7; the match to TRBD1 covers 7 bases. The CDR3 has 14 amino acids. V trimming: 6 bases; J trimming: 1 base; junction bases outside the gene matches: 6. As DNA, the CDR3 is TGTGCCAGCAGGCGGTTGGGACAGTCCTACGAGCAGTACTTC. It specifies CASRRLGQSYEQYF.

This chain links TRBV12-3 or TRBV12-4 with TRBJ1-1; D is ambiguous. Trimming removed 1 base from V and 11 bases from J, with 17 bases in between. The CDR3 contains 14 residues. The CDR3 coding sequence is TGTGCCAGCAGTTTAGAGGGAATGTTAGCGTCGGCTTTCTTT. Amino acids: CASSLEGMLASAFF.

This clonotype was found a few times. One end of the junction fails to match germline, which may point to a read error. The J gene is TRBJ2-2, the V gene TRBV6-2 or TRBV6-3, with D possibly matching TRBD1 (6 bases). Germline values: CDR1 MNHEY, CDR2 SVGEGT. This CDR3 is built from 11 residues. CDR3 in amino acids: CLMGAEGELFF. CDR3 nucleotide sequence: TGCCTCATGGGGGCGGAGGGGGAGCTGTTTTTT.

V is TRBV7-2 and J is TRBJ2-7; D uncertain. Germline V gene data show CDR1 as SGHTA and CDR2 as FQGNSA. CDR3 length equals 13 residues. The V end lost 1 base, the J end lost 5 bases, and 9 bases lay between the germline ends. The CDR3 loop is CASSLVAWDEQYF. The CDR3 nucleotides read TGTGCCAGCAGCTTAGTCGCTTGGGACGAGCAGTACTTC.

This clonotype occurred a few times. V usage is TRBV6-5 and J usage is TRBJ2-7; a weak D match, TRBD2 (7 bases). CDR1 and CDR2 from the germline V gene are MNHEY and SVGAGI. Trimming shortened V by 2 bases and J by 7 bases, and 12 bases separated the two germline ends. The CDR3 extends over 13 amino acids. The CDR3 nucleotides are TGTGCCAGCAGTTACGAGGGGGGGCGAGAGCAGTACTTC. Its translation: CASSYEGGREQYF.

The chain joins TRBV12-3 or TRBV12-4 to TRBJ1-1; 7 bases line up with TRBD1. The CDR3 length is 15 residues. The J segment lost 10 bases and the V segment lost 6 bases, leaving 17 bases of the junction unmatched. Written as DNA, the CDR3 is TGTGCCAGCAGCCGACCTAACAGGGGACCTTTTTTAGCTTTCTTT. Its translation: CASSRPNRGPFLAFF.

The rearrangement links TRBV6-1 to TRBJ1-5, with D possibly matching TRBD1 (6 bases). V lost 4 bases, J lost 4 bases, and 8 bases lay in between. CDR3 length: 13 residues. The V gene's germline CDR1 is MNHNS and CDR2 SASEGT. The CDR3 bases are TGTGCCAGCAGTGGGACAGCGAATCAGCCCCAGCATTTT. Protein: CASSGTANQPQHF.

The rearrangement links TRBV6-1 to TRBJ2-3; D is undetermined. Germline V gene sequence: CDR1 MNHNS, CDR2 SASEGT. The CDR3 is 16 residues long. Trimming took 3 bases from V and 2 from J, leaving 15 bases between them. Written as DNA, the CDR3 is TGTGCCAGCAGTGACCACCTGTTGGCTACCACAGATACGCAGTATTTT. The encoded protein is CASSDHLLATTDTQYF.

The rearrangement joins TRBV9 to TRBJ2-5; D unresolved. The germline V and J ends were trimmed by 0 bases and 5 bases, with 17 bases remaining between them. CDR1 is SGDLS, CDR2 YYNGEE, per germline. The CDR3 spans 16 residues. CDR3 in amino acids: CASSVGGVPGAETQYF. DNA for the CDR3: TGTGCCAGCAGCGTAGGCGGCGTACCGGGCGCGGAGACCCAGTACTTC.

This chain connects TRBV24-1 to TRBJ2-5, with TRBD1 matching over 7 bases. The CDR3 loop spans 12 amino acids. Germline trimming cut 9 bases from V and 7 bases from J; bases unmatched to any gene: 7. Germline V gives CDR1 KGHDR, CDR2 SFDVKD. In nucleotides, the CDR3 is TGTGCCACCTCCCCTAGGGGGCTGACCCAGTACTTC. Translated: CATSPRGLTQYF.

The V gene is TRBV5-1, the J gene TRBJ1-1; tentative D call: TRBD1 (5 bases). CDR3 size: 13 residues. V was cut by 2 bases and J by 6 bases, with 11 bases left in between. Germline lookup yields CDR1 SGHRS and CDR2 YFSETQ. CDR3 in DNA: TGCGCCAGCAGCTTCGGGGGGGACGCTGAAGCTTTCTTT. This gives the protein CASSFGGDAEAFF.

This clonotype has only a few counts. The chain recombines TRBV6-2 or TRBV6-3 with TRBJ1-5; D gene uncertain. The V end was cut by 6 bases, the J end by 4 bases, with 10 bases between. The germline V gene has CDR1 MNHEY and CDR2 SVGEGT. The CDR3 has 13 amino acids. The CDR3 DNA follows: TGTGCCAGCAGCCGTAGGGTTAATCAGCCCCAGCATTTT. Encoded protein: CASSRRVNQPQHF.

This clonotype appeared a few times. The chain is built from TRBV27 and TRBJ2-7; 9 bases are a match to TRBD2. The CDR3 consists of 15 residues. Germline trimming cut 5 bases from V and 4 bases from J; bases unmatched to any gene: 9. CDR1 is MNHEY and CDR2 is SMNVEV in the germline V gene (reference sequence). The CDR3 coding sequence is TGTGCCAGCAGTCCCATGAGCGGGAGGAAGTACGAGCAGTACTTC. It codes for CASSPMSGRKYEQYF.

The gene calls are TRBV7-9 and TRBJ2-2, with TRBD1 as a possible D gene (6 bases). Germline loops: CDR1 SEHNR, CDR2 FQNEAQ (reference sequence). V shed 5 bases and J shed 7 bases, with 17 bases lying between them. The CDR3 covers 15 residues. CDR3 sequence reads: CASSLDLGQSGELFF. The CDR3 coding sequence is TGTGCCAGCAGCCTAGACCTCGGACAGAGCGGGGAGCTGTTTTTT. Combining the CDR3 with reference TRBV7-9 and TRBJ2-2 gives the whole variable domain DTGVSQNPRHKITKRGQNVTFRCDPISEHNRLYWYRQTLGQGPEFLTYFQNEAQLEKSRLLSDRFSAERPKGSFSTLEIQRTEQGDSAMYLCASSLDLGQSGELFFGEGSRLTVL.

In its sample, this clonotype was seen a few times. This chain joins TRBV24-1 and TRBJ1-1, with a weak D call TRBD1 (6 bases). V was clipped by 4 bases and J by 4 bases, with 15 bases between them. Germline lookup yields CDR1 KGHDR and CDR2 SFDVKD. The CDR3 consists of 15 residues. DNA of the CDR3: TGTGCCACCAGTGACCTACAGGGAGCGGGCACTGAAGCTTTCTTT. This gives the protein CATSDLQGAGTEAFF.

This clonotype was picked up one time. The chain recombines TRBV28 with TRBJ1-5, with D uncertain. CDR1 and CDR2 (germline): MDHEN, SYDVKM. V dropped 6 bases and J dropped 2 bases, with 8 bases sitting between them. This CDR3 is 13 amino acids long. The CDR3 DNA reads TGTGCCAGCAGCTACCAACGCAATCAGCCCCAGCATTTT. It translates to CASSYQRNQPQHF. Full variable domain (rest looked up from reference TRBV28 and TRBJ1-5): DVKVTQSSRYLVKRTGEKVFLECVQDMDHENMFWYRQDPGLGLRLIYFSYDVKMKEKGDIPEGYSVSREKKERFSLILESASTNQTSMYLCASSYQRNQPQHFGDGTRLSIL.

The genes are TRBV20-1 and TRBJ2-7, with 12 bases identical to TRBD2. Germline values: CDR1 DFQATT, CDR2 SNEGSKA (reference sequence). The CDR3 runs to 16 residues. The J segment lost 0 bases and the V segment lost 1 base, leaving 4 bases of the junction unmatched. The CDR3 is CSARATSGGSSYEQYF. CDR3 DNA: TGCAGTGCTAGAGCGACTAGCGGGGGCTCCTCCTACGAGCAGTACTTC.